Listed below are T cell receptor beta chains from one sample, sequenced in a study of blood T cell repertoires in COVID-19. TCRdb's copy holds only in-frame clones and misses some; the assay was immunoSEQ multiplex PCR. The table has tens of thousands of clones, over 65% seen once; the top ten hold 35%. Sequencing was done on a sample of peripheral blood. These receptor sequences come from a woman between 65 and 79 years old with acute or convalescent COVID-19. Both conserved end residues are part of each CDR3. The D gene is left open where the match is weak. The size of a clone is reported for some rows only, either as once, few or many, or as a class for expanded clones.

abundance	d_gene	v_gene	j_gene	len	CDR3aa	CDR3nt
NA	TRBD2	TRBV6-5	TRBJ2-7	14	CASSLREDFYEQYF	TGTGCCAGCAGTCTGCGGGAGGATTTCTACGAGCAGTACTTC
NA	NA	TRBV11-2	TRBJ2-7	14	CASSLGFRGSEQYF	TGTGCCAGCAGCTTAGGGTTTAGGGGATCCGAGCAGTACTTC
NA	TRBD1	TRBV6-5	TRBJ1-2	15	CASSYVGQADYGYTF	TGTGCCAGCAGTTACGTAGGACAGGCGGACTATGGCTACACCTTC
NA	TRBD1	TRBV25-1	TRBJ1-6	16	CASSESGQGYNSPLHF	TGTGCCAGCAGTGAATCAGGACAGGGTTATAATTCACCCCTCCACTTT
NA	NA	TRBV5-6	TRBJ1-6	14	CASTRGAGNSPLHF	TGTGCCAGCACGCGGGGGGCAGGGAATTCACCCCTCCACTTT
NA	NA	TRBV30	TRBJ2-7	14	CAWSVSPGFYEQYF	TGTGCCTGGAGTGTATCCCCAGGGTTTTACGAGCAGTACTTC
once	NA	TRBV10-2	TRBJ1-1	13	CATVDTLYTEAFF	TGCGCCACCGTTGACACCCTTTACACTGAAGCTTTCTTT
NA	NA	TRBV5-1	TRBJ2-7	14	CASRGQGITYEQYF	TGCGCCAGCAGAGGTCAGGGGATAACCTACGAGCAGTACTTC
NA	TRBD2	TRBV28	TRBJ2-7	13	CASTPSGTYEQYF	TGTGCCAGCACCCCCAGCGGGACCTACGAGCAGTACTTC
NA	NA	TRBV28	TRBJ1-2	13	CATHREGQYGYTF	TGTGCCACCCACAGGGAGGGGCAATATGGCTACACCTTC
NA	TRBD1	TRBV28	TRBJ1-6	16	CASTALDRVDNSPLHF	TGTGCCAGCACCGCCCTCGACAGGGTCGATAATTCACCCCTCCACTTT
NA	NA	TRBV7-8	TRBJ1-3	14	CASSLTSSGNTIYF	TGTGCCAGCAGCTTGACAAGTTCTGGAAACACCATATATTTT
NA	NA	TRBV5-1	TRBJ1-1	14	CASSLRGPTTEAFF	TGCGCCAGCAGCTTACGGGGTCCGACCACTGAAGCTTTCTTT
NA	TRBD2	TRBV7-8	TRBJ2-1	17	CASSPGSSGRSYNEQFF	TGTGCCAGCAGCCCCGGGAGTAGCGGGAGGTCTTACAATGAGCAGTTCTTC
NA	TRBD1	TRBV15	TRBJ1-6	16	CATSRTTGGAGSPLHF	TGTGCCACCAGCAGAACTACAGGGGGCGCCGGGTCACCCCTCCACTTT
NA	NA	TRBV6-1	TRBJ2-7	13	CASSEEQTYEQYF	TGTGCCAGCAGTGAAGAACAGACCTACGAGCAGTACTTC
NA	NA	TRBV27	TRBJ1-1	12	CASSLRGTEAFF	TGTGCCAGCAGTTTAAGGGGCACTGAAGCTTTCTTT
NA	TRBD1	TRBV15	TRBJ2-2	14	CATSRVRGSGELFF	TGTGCCACCAGCAGAGTCAGGGGGAGTGGGGAGCTGTTTTTT
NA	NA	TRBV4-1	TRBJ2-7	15	CASSLIVGSGYEQYF	TGCGCCAGCAGCCTAATTGTGGGCAGTGGCTACGAGCAGTACTTC
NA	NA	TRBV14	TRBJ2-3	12	CASSQTGDTQYF	TGTGCCAGCAGCCAAACCGGGGATACGCAGTATTTT
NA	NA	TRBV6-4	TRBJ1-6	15	CASSDNQGSNSPLHF	TGTGCCAGCAGTGACAATCAGGGGAGTAATTCACCCCTCCACTTT
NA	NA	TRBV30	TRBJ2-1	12	CAFTRAQNEQFF	TGTGCCTTTACGAGGGCCCAGAATGAGCAGTTCTTC
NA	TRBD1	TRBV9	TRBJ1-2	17	CASSVGGTGGYFNGYTF	TGTGCCAGCAGCGTAGGAGGGACAGGGGGCTATTTTAATGGCTACACCTTC
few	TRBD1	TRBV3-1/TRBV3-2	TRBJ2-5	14	CASSQGTGGGTQYF	TGTGCCAGCAGCCAGGGGACAGGGGGAGGGACCCAGTACTTC
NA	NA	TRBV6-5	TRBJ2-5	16	CASSYTSLGARETQYF	TGTGCCAGCAGTTACACCTCCTTGGGGGCCAGGGAGACCCAGTACTTC
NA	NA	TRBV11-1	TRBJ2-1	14	CASSTMGRDNEQFF	TGTGCCAGCAGCACCATGGGCCGTGACAATGAGCAGTTCTTC
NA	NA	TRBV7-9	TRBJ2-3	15	CASSLPSPGTDTQYF	TGTGCCAGCAGCTTACCATCCCCAGGGACAGATACGCAGTATTTT
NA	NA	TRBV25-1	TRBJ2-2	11	CATRDTGELFF	TGTGCCACCCGGGACACCGGGGAGCTGTTTTTT
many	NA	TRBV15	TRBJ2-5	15	CATSNGRGTAETQYF	TGTGCCACCAGCAACGGTCGCGGGACAGCTGAGACCCAGTACTTC
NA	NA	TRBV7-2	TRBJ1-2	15	CASSLGGWGSNGYTF	TGTGCCAGCAGCTTAGGGGGCTGGGGATCGAATGGCTACACCTTC
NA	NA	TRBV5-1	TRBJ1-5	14	CASSLAGLNQPQHF	TGCGCCAGCAGCTTAGCGGGACTCAATCAGCCCCAGCATTTT
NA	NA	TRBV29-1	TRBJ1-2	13	CSVQPGLSYGYTF	TGCAGCGTTCAACCTGGACTCAGCTATGGCTACACCTTC
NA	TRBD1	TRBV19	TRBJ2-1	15	CASSIEWTGISEQFF	TGTGCCAGTAGTATAGAATGGACAGGGATAAGTGAGCAGTTCTTC
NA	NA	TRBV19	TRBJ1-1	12	CASIQSSTEAFF	TGTGCCAGTATCCAGTCGTCCACTGAAGCTTTCTTT
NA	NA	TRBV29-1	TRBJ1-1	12	CSAQGRSTEAFF	TGCAGCGCACAGGGAAGGAGCACTGAAGCTTTCTTT
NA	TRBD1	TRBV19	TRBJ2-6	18	CASSMGRQGHSGANVLTF	TGTGCCAGTAGTATGGGAAGACAGGGGCACTCTGGGGCCAACGTCCTGACTTTC
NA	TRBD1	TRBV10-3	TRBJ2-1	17	CAISEGQGKKTYNEQFF	TGTGCCATCAGTGAGGGACAGGGGAAAAAGACCTACAATGAGCAGTTCTTC
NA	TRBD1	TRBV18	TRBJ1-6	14	CASSQDRGDSPLHF	TGTGCCAGCTCCCAGGACAGGGGTGATTCACCCCTCCACTTT
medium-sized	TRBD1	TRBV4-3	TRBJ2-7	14	CASSQDGTGYEQYF	TGCGCCAGCAGCCAAGATGGGACAGGCTACGAGCAGTACTTC
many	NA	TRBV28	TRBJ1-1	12	CASTTLGTEAFF	TGTGCCAGCACCACCTTAGGGACAGAAGCTTTCTTT
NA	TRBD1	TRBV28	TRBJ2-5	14	CASSSGQARGTQYF	TGTGCCAGCAGTTCGGGACAGGCCCGTGGGACCCAGTACTTC
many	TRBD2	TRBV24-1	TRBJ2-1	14	CATSDATSSNEQFF	TGTGCCACCAGTGATGCGACTAGCTCGAATGAGCAGTTCTTC